This T cell receptor beta chain was observed in a study of blood T cell repertoires in COVID-19. Generated by immunoSEQ multiplex PCR, the TCRdb table keeps only in-frame clones and is missing some. Of around 260,000 clones listed, roughly 87% were seen once; the top ten hold 13%. The source of this sequence is a human donor in a cohort sampled during active COVID-19. The sample comprised peripheral blood.

CDR3 in amino acids: CASSQVGGRIAGSYNEQFF. CDR3 nucleotides: TGTGCCAGCAGCCAAGTAGGGGGTAGGATAGCGGGAAGCTACAATGAGCAGTTCTTC. V and J are TRBV4-2 and TRBJ2-1, with 8 bases that match TRBD2. CDR1 is LGHNA and CDR2 is YNFKEQ in the germline V gene. V lost 1 base, J lost 3 bases, and 14 bases stayed unmatched. The CDR3 runs 19 residues.